The 15 T cell receptor beta chains given below trace back to one sample, sequenced in a study of tumor-infiltrating lymphocytes in localized non-small cell lung cancer. Only in-frame clones appear in the TCRdb table, and some are missing; sequencing was by immunoSEQ multiplex PCR. The data show under 25,000 clones, with 69% seen just once and approximately 14% held by the top ten. Sequences were obtained from lung tumor tissue. The receptors here all came from a human donor with non-small cell lung cancer.

The chain couples TRBV18 to TRBJ2-3; a weak D match, TRBD1 (7 bases). The germline gives CDR1 KGHSH, CDR2 LQKENI. The V end lost 8 bases, the J end lost 2 bases, and 14 bases lay between the germline ends. The CDR3 is 14 residues long. CDR3 amino acids: CASPGDSDTDTQYF. The CDR3 bases are TGTGCCAGCCCGGGGGACAGTGACACAGATACGCAGTATTTT.

This chain joins TRBV5-6 and TRBJ2-5; 13 bases are shared with TRBD2. The germline CDR1 and CDR2 sequences are SGHDT and YYEEEE. The length of the CDR3 is 16 residues. J gave up 6 bases and V 2 bases, and 7 bases lay outside the gene matches. For the CDR3, the DNA is TGTGCCAGCAGCTTCGGACTAGCGGGAGTGACGAAGACCCAGTACTTC. It specifies CASSFGLAGVTKTQYF. Full variable domain (rest looked up from reference TRBV5-6 and TRBJ2-5): DAGVTQSPTHLIKTRGQQVTLRCSPKSGHDTVSWYQQALGQGPQFIFQYYEEEERQRGNFPDRFSGHQFPNYSSELNVNALLLGDSALYLCASSFGLAGVTKTQYFGPGTRLLVL.

This sequence joins TRBV28 and TRBJ1-2, with TRBD1 matching 7 bases. The germline CDR1 and CDR2 sequences are MDHEN and SYDVKM. V was clipped by 4 bases and J by 2 bases; unmatched bases: 4. The CDR3 sequence is 14 residues long. CDR3 residues: CASSYRDRNYGYTF. The CDR3 DNA sequence: TGTGCCAGCAGTTACCGGGACAGAAACTATGGCTACACCTTC.

V gene TRBV7-8 combines with J gene TRBJ2-2; D unclear. This CDR3 has 12 residues. Trimming pared 5 bases from V and 8 bases from J, leaving 9 bases between. Germline CDR1 and CDR2: SGHVS and FQNEAQ. In nucleotides, the CDR3 is TGTGCCAGCAGCCCCATAGGAGGGGAGCTGTTTTTT. It translates to CASSPIGGELFF.

This clone came up once. The chain has TRBV7-8 and TRBJ1-3; no clear D. Germline assignment: CDR1 SGHVS and CDR2 FQNEAQ. V dropped 8 bases and J dropped 1 base, with 12 bases sitting between them. The CDR3 loop spans 14 amino acids. CDR3 loop: CASRSSRSGNTIYF. The CDR3 bases are TGTGCCAGCCGCTCCAGCCGGTCTGGAAACACCATATATTTT.

The chain combines TRBV4-2 with TRBJ1-2; D remains ambiguous. V gave up 1 base and J gave up 4 bases, with 13 bases separating them. Germline values: CDR1 LGHNA, CDR2 YNFKEQ. The CDR3 covers 15 residues. The CDR3 coding sequence is TGTGCCAGCAGCCAAGTATCAGACAACGTCTATGGCTACACCTTC. It yields the protein CASSQVSDNVYGYTF.

The chain employs TRBV27 and TRBJ1-5; no definite D call. The CDR3 covers 14 residues. V was trimmed by 4 bases and J by 3 bases, leaving 10 bases between them. Germline V gene lookup returns CDR1 MNHEY and CDR2 SMNVEV (reference sequence). The CDR3 loop reads CASSSPQYNQPQHF. Written as DNA, the CDR3 is TGTGCCAGCAGTTCCCCACAGTACAATCAGCCCCAGCATTTT.

This clone was seen ten or more times. V usage is TRBV27 and J usage is TRBJ2-7; D gene unclear. The germline V gene has CDR1 MNHEY and CDR2 SMNVEV (reference sequence). Trimming pared 0 bases from V and 0 bases from J, leaving 9 bases between. This CDR3 is 15 amino acids long. CDR3 loop: CASSLSSGNSYEQYF. CDR3 coding DNA: TGTGCCAGCAGTTTATCGTCAGGCAACTCCTACGAGCAGTACTTC.

The chain links TRBV6-6 to TRBJ2-1; D unresolved. Germline values: CDR1 MNHNY, CDR2 SVGAGI (reference sequence). Trimming removed 6 bases from V and 7 bases from J, with 7 bases in between. The CDR3 covers 11 residues. In nucleotides, the CDR3 is TGTGCCAGCAGCGGGCGAAATGAGCAGTTCTTC. Encoded protein: CASSGRNEQFF.

CDR3 region: CASSLSQFMNTEAFF. CDR3 coding DNA: TGCGCCAGCAGCTTGTCTCAGTTCATGAACACTGAAGCTTTCTTT. The rearrangement uses TRBV5-1 and TRBJ1-1; D ambiguous. The length of the CDR3 is 15 residues. V lost 1 base and J 0 bases, leaving 10 bases between the germline ends. Germline V gene data show CDR1 as SGHRS and CDR2 as YFSETQ.

The chain employs TRBV7-3 and TRBJ2-1; D may be TRBD1 (6 bases). Germline values: CDR1 SGHTA, CDR2 FQGTGA. The ends were cut back, 5 bases at V and 6 bases at J, with 17 bases in the middle. CDR3 size: 15 residues. The CDR3 DNA reads as TGTGCCAGCAGCCTCGACGGGACACCTGGCAATGAGCAGTTCTTC. Protein sequence: CASSLDGTPGNEQFF. The variable domain in full, completed from reference TRBV7-3 and TRBJ2-1, reads GAGVSQTPSNKVTEKGKYVELRCDPISGHTALYWYRQSLGQGPEFLIYFQGTGAADDSGLPNDRFFAVRPEGSVSTLKIQRTERGDSAVYLCASSLDGTPGNEQFFGPGTRLTVL.

This chain links TRBV5-6 with TRBJ2-7, with 7 bases that match TRBD2. From germline, CDR1 is SGHDT and CDR2 YYEEEE. V was clipped by 4 bases and J by 0 bases; unmatched bases: 13. The CDR3 consists of 17 residues. CDR3 protein: CASSLGGMELSSYEQYF. The CDR3 region has the DNA TGTGCCAGCAGCCTGGGAGGGATGGAACTGAGCTCCTACGAGCAGTACTTC.

This clone showed up just a few times. V is TRBV5-1 and J is TRBJ2-3, with D maybe TRBD1 (7 bases). V dropped 0 bases and J dropped 5 bases, with 13 bases sitting between them. Germline V gives CDR1 SGHRS, CDR2 YFSETQ. The CDR3 is made up of 15 amino acids. For the CDR3, the DNA is TGCGCCAGCAGCTTGGCCGGGGGACAGCTAGATACGCAGTATTTT. Its protein product is CASSLAGGQLDTQYF.

The chain links TRBV7-2 to TRBJ2-7; a weak D match, TRBD1 (6 bases). V was trimmed by 5 bases and J by 0 bases, leaving 14 bases between them. The CDR3 consists of 15 residues. Looked up from germline, CDR1 is SGHTA and CDR2 is FQGNSA. CDR3 DNA sequence: TGTGCCAGCAGCATCCAACAGGGTAGCTCCTACGAGCAGTACTTC. Translating gives CASSIQQGSSYEQYF.

The chain links TRBV20-1 to TRBJ2-7; D possibly uses TRBD1 or TRBD2 (5 bases each). Looked up from germline, CDR1 is DFQATT and CDR2 is SNEGSKA (reference sequence). The CDR3 runs to 11 residues. V was clipped by 5 bases and J by 7 bases, with 12 bases between them. In DNA form, the CDR3 reads TGCAGTGCTGGGGGACCGTTGGAGCAGTACTTC. Amino acids: CSAGGPLEQYF.